The entry below describes one TCR beta chain. RNA, at about 0.5 to 1 ug, was reverse transcribed with random hexamers. A multiplex approach, immunoSEQ multiplex PCR, amplified TCR beta CDR3 across 54 Vbeta and 13 Jbeta. MiXCR, run by TCRdb on the immunoSEQ multiplex PCR reads, gives a single entry per CDR3 protein. The sample comprises 160,000 or so distinct CDR3 sequences, under 95% of which are singletons, and 0.1% to 0.13% rests with the top ten. The sample is drawn from a study of CD8 T cells in Susac syndrome. This CDR3 region has 14 residues. In germline, CDR1 is DFQATT, CDR2 SNEGSKA (reference sequence). Trimming stripped 5 bases from V and 0 bases from J, with 13 bases between.

This rearrangement joins TRBV20-1 to TRBJ1-2; TRBD1 might be the D (5 bases). The receptor was isolated from a human donor with Susac syndrome. Source material: CD4+ T cells from PBMCs. CDR3 sequence: CSAPSGGANYGYTF. The CDR3 region has the DNA TGCAGTGCTCCCTCGGGGGGAGCTAACTATGGCTACACCTTC.